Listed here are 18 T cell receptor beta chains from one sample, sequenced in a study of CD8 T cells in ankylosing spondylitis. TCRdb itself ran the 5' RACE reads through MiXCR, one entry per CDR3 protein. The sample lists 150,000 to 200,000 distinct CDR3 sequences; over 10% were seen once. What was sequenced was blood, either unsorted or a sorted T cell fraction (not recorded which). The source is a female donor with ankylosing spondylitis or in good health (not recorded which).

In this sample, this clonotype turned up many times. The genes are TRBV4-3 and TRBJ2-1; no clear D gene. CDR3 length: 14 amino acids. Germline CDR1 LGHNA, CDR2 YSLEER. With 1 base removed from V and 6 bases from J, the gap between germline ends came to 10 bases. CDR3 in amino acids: CASSQGVRPNEQFF. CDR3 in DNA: TGCGCCAGCAGCCAAGGGGTCCGCCCCAATGAGCAGTTCTTC.

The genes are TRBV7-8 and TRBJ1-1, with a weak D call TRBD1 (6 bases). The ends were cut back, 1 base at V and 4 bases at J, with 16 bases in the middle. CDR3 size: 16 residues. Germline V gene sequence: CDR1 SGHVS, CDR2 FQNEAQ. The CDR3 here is CASSLGRQGWGTEAFF. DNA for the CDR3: TGTGCCAGCAGCTTAGGCCGGCAGGGGTGGGGCACTGAAGCTTTCTTT.

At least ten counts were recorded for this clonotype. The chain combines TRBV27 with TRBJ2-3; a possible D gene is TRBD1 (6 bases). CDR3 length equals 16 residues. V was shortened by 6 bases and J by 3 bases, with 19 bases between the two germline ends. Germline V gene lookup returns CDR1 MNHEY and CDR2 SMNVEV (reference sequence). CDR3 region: CASSLRGKRGTDTQYF. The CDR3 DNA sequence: TGTGCCAGCAGCCTAAGGGGCAAAAGGGGGACAGATACGCAGTATTTT.

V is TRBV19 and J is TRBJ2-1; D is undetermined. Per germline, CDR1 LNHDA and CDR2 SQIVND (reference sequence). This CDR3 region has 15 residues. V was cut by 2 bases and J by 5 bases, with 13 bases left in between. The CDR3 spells CASSIRISHDNEQFF. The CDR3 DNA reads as TGTGCCAGTAGTATAAGGATTAGTCACGACAATGAGCAGTTCTTC.

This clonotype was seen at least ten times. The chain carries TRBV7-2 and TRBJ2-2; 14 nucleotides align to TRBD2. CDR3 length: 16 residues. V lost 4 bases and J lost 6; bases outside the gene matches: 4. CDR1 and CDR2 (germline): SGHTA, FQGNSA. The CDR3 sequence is CASSSGLAGGSGELFF. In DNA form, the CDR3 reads TGTGCCAGCAGCTCCGGACTAGCGGGAGGCTCCGGGGAGCTGTTTTTT.

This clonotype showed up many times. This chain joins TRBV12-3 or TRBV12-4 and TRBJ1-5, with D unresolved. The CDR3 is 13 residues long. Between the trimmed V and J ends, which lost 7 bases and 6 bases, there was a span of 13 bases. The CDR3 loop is CASNGLHGQPQHF. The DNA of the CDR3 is TGTGCCAGCAACGGGTTGCATGGTCAGCCCCAGCATTTT.

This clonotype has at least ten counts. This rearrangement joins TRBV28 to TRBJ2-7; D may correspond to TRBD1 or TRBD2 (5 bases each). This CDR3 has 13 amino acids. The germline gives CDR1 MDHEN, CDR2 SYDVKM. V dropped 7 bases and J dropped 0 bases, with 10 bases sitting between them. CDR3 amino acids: CASTWGFSYEQYF. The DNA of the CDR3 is TGTGCCAGCACCTGGGGGTTCTCCTACGAGCAGTACTTC.

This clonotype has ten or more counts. This CDR3 is CASSELAGSTDTQYF. CDR3 nucleotide sequence: TGTGCCAGCAGTGAGTTAGCGGGCAGCACAGATACGCAGTATTTT. The rearrangement uses TRBV6-4 and TRBJ2-3, with 7 nucleotides matching TRBD2. V lost 3 bases and J lost 0; bases outside the gene matches: 3. The CDR3 contains 15 residues. Germline-derived CDR1 and CDR2 are MRHNA and SNTAGT.

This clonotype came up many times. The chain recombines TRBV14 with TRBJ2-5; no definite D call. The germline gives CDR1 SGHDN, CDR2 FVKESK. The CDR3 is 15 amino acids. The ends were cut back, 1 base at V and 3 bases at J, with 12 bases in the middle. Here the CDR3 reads CASSQVYANKETQYF. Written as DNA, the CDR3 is TGTGCCAGCAGCCAAGTTTATGCGAACAAAGAGACCCAGTACTTC. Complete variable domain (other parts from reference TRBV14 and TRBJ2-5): EAGVTQFPSHSVIEKGQTVTLRCDPISGHDNLYWYRRVMGKEIKFLLHFVKESKQDESGMPNNRFLAERTGGTYSTLKVQPAELEDSGVYFCASSQVYANKETQYFGPGTRLLVL.

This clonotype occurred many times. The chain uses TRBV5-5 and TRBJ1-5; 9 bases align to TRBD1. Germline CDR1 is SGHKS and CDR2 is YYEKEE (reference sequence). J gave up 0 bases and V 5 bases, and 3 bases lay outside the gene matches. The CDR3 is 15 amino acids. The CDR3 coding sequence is TGTGCCAGCAGGGAGGGACAGGGTAGCAATCAGCCCCAGCATTTT. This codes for CASREGQGSNQPQHF.

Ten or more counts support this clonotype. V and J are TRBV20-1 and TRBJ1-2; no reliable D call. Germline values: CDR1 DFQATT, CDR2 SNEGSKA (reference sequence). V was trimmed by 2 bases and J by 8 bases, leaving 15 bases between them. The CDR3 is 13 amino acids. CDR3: CSARPGREEGYTF. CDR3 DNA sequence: TGCAGTGCTAGACCTGGACGGGAAGAGGGCTACACCTTC.

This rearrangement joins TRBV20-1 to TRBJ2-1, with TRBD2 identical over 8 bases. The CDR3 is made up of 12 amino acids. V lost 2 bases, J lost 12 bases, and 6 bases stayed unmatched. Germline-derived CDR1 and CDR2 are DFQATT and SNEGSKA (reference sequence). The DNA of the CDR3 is TGCAGTGCTAGACAGTCAAGCGGGAGGCAGTTCTTC. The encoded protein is CSARQSSGRQFF.

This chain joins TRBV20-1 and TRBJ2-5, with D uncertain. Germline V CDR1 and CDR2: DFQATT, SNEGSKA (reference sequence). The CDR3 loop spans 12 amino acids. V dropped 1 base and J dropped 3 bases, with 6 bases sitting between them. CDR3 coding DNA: TGCAGTGCTAGAGCGAGCGAAGAGACCCAGTACTTC. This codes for CSARASEETQYF.

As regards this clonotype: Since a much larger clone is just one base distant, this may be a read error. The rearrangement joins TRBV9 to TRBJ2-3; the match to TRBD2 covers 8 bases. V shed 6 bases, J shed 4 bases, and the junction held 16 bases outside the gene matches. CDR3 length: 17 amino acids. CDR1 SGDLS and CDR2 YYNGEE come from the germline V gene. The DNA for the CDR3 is TGTGCCAGCAACCCAATAGCGGGACGAAGGGGGGCAGATACGCAGTATTTT. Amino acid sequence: CASNPIAGRRGADTQYF. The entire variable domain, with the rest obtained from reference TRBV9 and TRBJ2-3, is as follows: DSGVTQTPKHLITATGQRVTLRCSPRSGDLSVYWYQQSLDQGLQFLIQYYNGEERAKGNILERFSAQQFPDLHSELNLSSLELGDSALYFCASNPIAGRRGADTQYFGPGTRLTVL.

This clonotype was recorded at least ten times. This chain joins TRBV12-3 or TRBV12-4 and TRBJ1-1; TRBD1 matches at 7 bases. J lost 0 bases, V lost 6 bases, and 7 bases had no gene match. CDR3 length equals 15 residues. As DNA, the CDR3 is TGTGCCAGCAGAGCACCCGGGACAGTGAACACTGAAGCTTTCTTT. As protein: CASRAPGTVNTEAFF.

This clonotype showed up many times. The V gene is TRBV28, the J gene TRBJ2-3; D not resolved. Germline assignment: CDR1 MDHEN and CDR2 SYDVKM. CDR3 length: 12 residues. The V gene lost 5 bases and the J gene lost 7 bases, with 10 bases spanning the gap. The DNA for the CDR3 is TGTGCCAGCAGTCCCATATCAAATACGCAGTATTTT. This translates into CASSPISNTQYF.

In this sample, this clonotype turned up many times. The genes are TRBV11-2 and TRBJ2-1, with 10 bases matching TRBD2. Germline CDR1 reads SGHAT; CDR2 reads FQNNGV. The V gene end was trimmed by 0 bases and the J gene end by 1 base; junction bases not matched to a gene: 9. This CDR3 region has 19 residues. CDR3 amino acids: CASSLEWGASGRSYNEQFF. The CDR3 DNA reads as TGTGCCAGCAGCTTAGAGTGGGGGGCTAGCGGGAGATCCTACAATGAGCAGTTCTTC.

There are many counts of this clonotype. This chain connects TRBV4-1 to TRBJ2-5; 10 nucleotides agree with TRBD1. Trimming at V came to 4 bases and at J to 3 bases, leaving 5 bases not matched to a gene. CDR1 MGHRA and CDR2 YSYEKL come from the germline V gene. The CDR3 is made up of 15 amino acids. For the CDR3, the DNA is TGCGCCAGCAGCCGGGGACAGGGGATAAAAGAGACCCAGTACTTC. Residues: CASSRGQGIKETQYF.